One and the same sample provided the 21 T cell receptor beta chains below, sequenced in a study of blood T cell repertoires in COVID-19. The protocol was immunoSEQ multiplex PCR, while the TCRdb copy is restricted to in-frame clones and leaves out a portion. The sample has hundreds of thousands of clones, almost 85% seen once. Sequenced: peripheral blood. These receptors were collected from a man in his fifties or sixties with COVID-19, enrolled during active disease.

CDR3 protein: CASSQAGDRGKETQYF. Here the CDR3 DNA reads TGTGCCAGCAGCCAAGCGGGGGACAGGGGAAAAGAGACCCAGTACTTC. The chain uses TRBV4-2 and TRBJ2-5, with TRBD1 identical over 10 bases. The junction had 5 bases not matched to a gene; V was cut back by 1 base and J by 3 bases. CDR1 and CDR2 from the germline V gene are LGHNA and YNFKEQ. The CDR3 consists of 16 residues.

The V gene is TRBV5-1, the J gene TRBJ1-5; D remains ambiguous. CDR1 and CDR2 (germline): SGHRS, YFSETQ. Deletions cut 3 bases from V and 7 bases from J, with 2 bases between. The CDR3 loop spans 10 amino acids. CDR3 amino acids: CASSSQPQHF. CDR3 coding DNA: TGCGCCAGCAGCTCGCAGCCCCAGCATTTT.

This clone was observed a handful of times. V is TRBV27 and J is TRBJ1-2; D is perhaps TRBD1 (6 bases). Trimming left V 2 bases short and J 6 bases short, with 19 bases between. The CDR3 is 16 amino acids. Germline CDR1 and CDR2: MNHEY and SMNVEV (reference sequence). Here the CDR3 reads CASSLTMGQQRDGYTF. The CDR3 DNA sequence: TGTGCCAGCAGTTTAACTATGGGACAACAAAGGGATGGCTACACCTTC.

A single count supports this clone. The V and J genes are TRBV27 and TRBJ1-5; D uncertain. V was cut by 6 bases and J by 7 bases, with 10 bases left in between. Germline CDR1 MNHEY, CDR2 SMNVEV (reference sequence). The length of the CDR3 is 12 residues. Written as DNA, the CDR3 is TGTGCCAGCAGGACTGGTAGGCAGCCCCAGCATTTT. It yields the protein CASRTGRQPQHF.

J is TRBJ2-7 and V is TRBV18, with TRBD1 identical over 8 bases. V was clipped by 2 bases and J by 3 bases; unmatched bases: 3. The CDR3 has 14 residues. Germline V lookup: CDR1 KGHSH, CDR2 LQKENI. CDR3 residues: CASSPNRGDYEQYF. In DNA form, the CDR3 reads TGTGCCAGCTCACCAAACAGGGGGGACTACGAGCAGTACTTC.

In regard to this clone: Other DNA sequences in this sample translate to the same CDR3. The V gene is TRBV7-9, the J gene TRBJ1-2; 8 positions agree with TRBD1. Trimming removed 3 bases from V and 4 bases from J; junction bases left unmatched: 4. The germline CDR1 and CDR2 sequences are SEHNR and FQNEAQ (reference sequence). The CDR3 covers 14 residues. In DNA form, the CDR3 reads TGTGCCAGCAGCTTCGGGACAGGTACCTATGGCTACACCTTC. It encodes CASSFGTGTYGYTF.

This chain's CDR3 is CASSLARGINEKLFF. In DNA form, the CDR3 reads TGTGCCAGCAGCTTAGCGCGGGGGATTAATGAAAAACTGTTTTTT. The rearrangement joins TRBV7-2 to TRBJ1-4; possible D gene TRBD1, 5 bases. The V gene's germline CDR1 is SGHTA and CDR2 FQGNSA. The CDR3 has 15 amino acids. Trimming removed 0 bases from V and 4 bases from J, with 9 bases in between.

The J gene is TRBJ2-5, the V gene TRBV24-1; a weak D match, TRBD2 (6 bases). The germline V and J ends were trimmed by 4 bases and 3 bases, with 14 bases remaining between them. Per the germline V gene, CDR1 is KGHDR and CDR2 is SFDVKD. This CDR3 comprises 15 residues. The CDR3 coding sequence is TGTGCCACCAGTGAGTTTGGAGGGAATAAAGAGACCCAGTACTTC. Translation gives CATSEFGGNKETQYF.

This chain connects TRBV7-3 to TRBJ2-6; D unresolved. The length of the CDR3 is 15 residues. Trimming shortened V by 5 bases and J by 2 bases, and 10 bases separated the two germline ends. Germline-derived CDR1 and CDR2 are SGHTA and FQGTGA. As DNA, the CDR3 is TGTGCCAGCAGCGCGAATTTACCTGGGGCCAACGTCCTGACTTTC. Translating it yields CASSANLPGANVLTF.

This clone turned up a few times. J is TRBJ2-1 and V is TRBV19; D may be TRBD1 (6 bases). The germline V and J ends were trimmed by 6 bases and 6 bases, with 18 bases remaining between them. Germline CDR1 LNHDA, CDR2 SQIVND (reference sequence). The CDR3 has 15 amino acids. The CDR3 nucleotides read TGTGCCAGTAGCCTACAGGGTCCTTTTGTCAATGAGCAGTTCTTC. It encodes CASSLQGPFVNEQFF.

This sequence joins TRBV13 and TRBJ2-4; D is possibly TRBD2 (6 bases). V was clipped by 0 bases and J by 7 bases, with 7 bases between them. The CDR3 is 13 residues long. Germline CDR1 and CDR2: PRHDT and FYEKMQ (reference sequence). The CDR3, as DNA: TGTGCCAGCAGCTTAGGTGGGGGGAACATTCAGTACTTC. Its protein is CASSLGGGNIQYF.

The chain joins TRBV6-5 to TRBJ1-2; TRBD1 aligns across 9 bases. J was trimmed by 4 bases and V by 5 bases; bases with no gene match: 8. Per germline, CDR1 MNHEY and CDR2 SVGAGI. This CDR3 has 15 residues. The CDR3 DNA reads as TGTGCCAGCAGTCCCGACCGGGACAGGGCCTATGGCTACACCTTC. Protein: CASSPDRDRAYGYTF.

The sample holds a few counts of this clone. The gene calls are TRBV28 and TRBJ1-2; 7 positions agree with TRBD1. The CDR3 loop spans 14 amino acids. After removal of 5 bases from V and 2 bases from J, the junction contained 5 bases not matched to a gene. In germline, CDR1 is MDHEN, CDR2 SYDVKM. CDR3 protein: CASSPLTGNYGYTF. Here the CDR3 DNA reads TGTGCCAGCAGTCCATTGACAGGGAACTATGGCTACACCTTC.

This clone was detected ten times or more. V is TRBV5-1 and J is TRBJ1-1; D possibly corresponds to TRBD1 (6 bases). Trimming removed 1 base at V and 2 bases at J, with 12 bases between. The CDR3 covers 15 residues. CDR1 and CDR2 (germline): SGHRS, YFSETQ. The CDR3: CASSLTQGSNTEAFF. The CDR3 nucleotides read TGCGCCAGCAGCTTGACGCAGGGGAGCAACACTGAAGCTTTCTTT.

The V call is TRBV14, the J call TRBJ1-6; 10 bases are shared with TRBD1. V trimming: 4 bases; J trimming: 6 bases; junction bases outside the gene matches: 0. Germline V gene sequence: CDR1 SGHDN, CDR2 FVKESK. CDR3 length: 14 residues. The CDR3 DNA reads TGTGCCAGCAGCCGGACAGGGGGTAATTCACCCCTCCACTTT. Its protein product is CASSRTGGNSPLHF.

J is TRBJ1-5 and V is TRBV10-3; tentative D call: TRBD1 (5 bases). V dropped 10 bases and J dropped 7 bases, with 20 bases sitting between them. The CDR3 is made up of 14 amino acids. The V gene's germline CDR1 is ENHRY and CDR2 SYGVKD. The CDR3 here is CATKGTGDAQPQHF. CDR3 DNA sequence: TGTGCCACAAAAGGGACTGGGGATGCCCAGCCCCAGCATTTT.

The chain combines TRBV5-1 with TRBJ2-7, with D possibly being TRBD2 (5 bases). The length of the CDR3 is 14 residues. Germline CDR1 is SGHRS and CDR2 is YFSETQ. V was clipped by 4 bases and J by 3 bases, with 14 bases between them. CDR3 sequence reads: CASSKEVQNYEQYF. In DNA form, the CDR3 reads TGCGCCAGCAGCAAGGAGGTCCAGAACTACGAGCAGTACTTC.

The chain joins TRBV18 to TRBJ1-1, with 8 bases aligning to TRBD1. The CDR3 runs 15 residues. Germline assignment: CDR1 KGHSH and CDR2 LQKENI. The V and J ends lost 4 bases and 5 bases, in that order; junction bases with no gene match: 9. The CDR3 loop reads CASSRTTGVYTEAFF. In nucleotides, the CDR3 is TGTGCCAGCTCACGAACGACAGGGGTTTATACTGAAGCTTTCTTT.

The V gene is TRBV7-9, the J gene TRBJ1-1, with D perhaps matching TRBD1 (5 bases). The V gene lost 3 bases and the J gene lost 4 bases, with 12 bases spanning the gap. The CDR3 extends over 14 amino acids. The V gene's germline CDR1 is SEHNR and CDR2 FQNEAQ (reference sequence). DNA of the CDR3: TGTGCCAGCAGCTTCGACAGATTCAGCACTGAAGCTTTCTTT. It encodes CASSFDRFSTEAFF.

This clone is deemed medium-sized. The rearrangement links TRBV5-1 to TRBJ1-5; D gene uncertain. Germline lookup yields CDR1 SGHRS and CDR2 YFSETQ. The CDR3 has 13 amino acids. V was cut by 0 bases and J by 1 base, with 2 bases left in between. The CDR3 coding sequence is TGCGCCAGCAGCTTGGCGAGCAATCAGCCCCAGCATTTT. As protein: CASSLASNQPQHF.

With regard to this clone: A junction end diverges from the germline sequence, so it may reflect a read error. The chain recombines TRBV5-1 with TRBJ1-4; possible D gene TRBD1, 5 bases. CDR3 length: 15 amino acids. Germline V gives CDR1 SGHRS, CDR2 YFSETQ. In DNA form, the CDR3 reads TGCGCCAGCAGCCTAATGACAGCAACCAATGAAAAACTGTTTTTT. This gives the protein CASSLMTATNEKLFF.